Listed below are T cell receptor beta chains from one sample, sequenced in a study of blood T cell repertoires in COVID-19. Generated by immunoSEQ multiplex PCR, the TCRdb table keeps only in-frame clones and is missing some. The table has under 300,000 clones, around 90% seen once. Source material: peripheral blood. The source is a woman aged 60-75 years with COVID-19, enrolled during active disease. Both conserved end residues are part of each CDR3. The D gene is left open where the match is weak. Rows give clone size only sometimes, using once, few, many, or a class for an expanded clone.

clone_size: -
j_call: TRBJ1-5
v_call: TRBV2
d_call: -
cdr3_aa: CASSESRGSNQPQHF
cdr3_nt: TGTGCCAGCAGTGAAAGCAGGGGCAGCAATCAGCCCCAGCATTTT

clone_size: -
j_call: TRBJ2-2
v_call: TRBV2
d_call: -
cdr3_aa: CASSDWLASAGELFF
cdr3_nt: TGTGCCAGCAGTGATTGGCTAGCGAGTGCCGGGGAGCTGTTTTTT

clone_size: -
j_call: TRBJ1-1
v_call: TRBV6-2/TRBV6-3
d_call: TRBD1
cdr3_aa: CASSYPSGTVNTEAFF
cdr3_nt: TGTGCCAGCAGTTACCCGTCCGGGACAGTTAACACTGAAGCTTTCTTT

clone_size: -
j_call: TRBJ2-5
v_call: TRBV3-1/TRBV3-2
d_call: TRBD2
cdr3_aa: CASKGLAGPKETQYF
cdr3_nt: TGTGCCAGCAAGGGACTAGCGGGACCCAAAGAGACCCAGTACTTC

clone_size: -
j_call: TRBJ2-3
v_call: TRBV4-2
d_call: TRBD1
cdr3_aa: CASSQDDREDTQYF
cdr3_nt: TGTGCCAGCAGCCAGGATGACAGGGAGGATACGCAGTATTTT

clone_size: -
j_call: TRBJ1-6
v_call: TRBV5-1
d_call: TRBD1
cdr3_aa: CASSFDRVTYNSPLHF
cdr3_nt: TGCGCCAGCAGCTTTGACAGGGTCACCTATAATTCACCCCTCCACTTT

clone_size: -
j_call: TRBJ1-2
v_call: TRBV19
d_call: -
cdr3_aa: CASSKLELDGYTF
cdr3_nt: TGTGCCAGTAGTAAGTTGGAGTTGGATGGCTACACCTTC

clone_size: -
j_call: TRBJ1-3
v_call: TRBV15
d_call: TRBD1
cdr3_aa: CATSITNRGNTIYF
cdr3_nt: TGTGCCACCAGCATAACCAACAGGGGTAACACCATATATTTT

clone_size: -
j_call: TRBJ1-3
v_call: TRBV3-1/TRBV3-2
d_call: -
cdr3_aa: CASSQGESEELF
cdr3_nt: TGTGCCAGCAGCCAAGGGGAGAGTGAAGAACTTTTC

clone_size: -
j_call: TRBJ1-6
v_call: TRBV4-2
d_call: -
cdr3_aa: CASSQEGAPGSYNSPLHF
cdr3_nt: TGTGCCAGCAGCCAAGAGGGGGCGCCGGGCTCCTATAATTCACCCCTCCACTTT

clone_size: -
j_call: TRBJ1-1
v_call: TRBV6-5
d_call: TRBD1
cdr3_aa: CASSYSGTGRGTEAFF
cdr3_nt: TGTGCCAGCAGTTACTCCGGGACAGGGAGAGGCACTGAAGCTTTCTTT

clone_size: -
j_call: TRBJ1-2
v_call: TRBV7-2
d_call: TRBD1
cdr3_aa: CASSLQGQDYGYTF
cdr3_nt: TGTGCCAGCAGCTTACAGGGACAGGACTATGGCTACACCTTC

clone_size: -
j_call: TRBJ1-2
v_call: TRBV19
d_call: -
cdr3_aa: CASSNPKKDPSGYGYTF
cdr3_nt: TGTGCCAGTAGTAACCCGAAGAAGGATCCCTCAGGCTATGGCTACACCTTC

clone_size: few
j_call: TRBJ2-7
v_call: TRBV7-8
d_call: -
cdr3_aa: CASRSHSSYEQYF
cdr3_nt: TGTGCCAGCAGGTCCCATAGCTCCTACGAGCAGTACTTC

clone_size: -
j_call: TRBJ2-7
v_call: TRBV6-5
d_call: -
cdr3_aa: CASSYSTAVSYEQYF
cdr3_nt: TGTGCCAGCAGTTACAGTACAGCGGTCTCCTACGAGCAGTACTTC

clone_size: -
j_call: TRBJ2-7
v_call: TRBV2
d_call: TRBD1
cdr3_aa: CASSEAMTGVGEQYF
cdr3_nt: TGTGCCAGCAGTGAAGCCATGACAGGGGTGGGAGAGCAGTACTTC

clone_size: -
j_call: TRBJ2-5
v_call: TRBV5-1
d_call: TRBD2
cdr3_aa: CASSYRGVRETQYF
cdr3_nt: TGCGCCAGCAGCTATCGGGGGGTTCGGGAGACCCAGTACTTC

clone_size: -
j_call: TRBJ1-2
v_call: TRBV5-6
d_call: -
cdr3_aa: CASSSDLMGRNYGYTF
cdr3_nt: TGTGCCAGCAGCTCCGACCTGATGGGCAGGAACTATGGCTACACCTTC

clone_size: -
j_call: TRBJ2-2
v_call: TRBV19
d_call: -
cdr3_aa: CASSPVNTGELFF
cdr3_nt: TGTGCCAGTAGTCCGGTAAACACCGGGGAGCTGTTTTTT

clone_size: -
j_call: TRBJ2-2
v_call: TRBV6-5
d_call: TRBD1
cdr3_aa: CASSSWDSRDTGELFF
cdr3_nt: TGTGCCAGCAGTTCCTGGGACAGCCGCGACACCGGGGAGCTGTTTTTT

clone_size: -
j_call: TRBJ1-3
v_call: TRBV6-6
d_call: -
cdr3_aa: CASSPTRNLAGGNTIYF
cdr3_nt: TGTGCCAGCAGTCCCACGAGAAATCTAGCGGGAGGAAACACCATATATTTT

clone_size: -
j_call: TRBJ1-6
v_call: TRBV5-1
d_call: TRBD1
cdr3_aa: CASSWDRAGSPLHF
cdr3_nt: TGCGCCAGCAGCTGGGACAGGGCTGGTTCACCCCTCCACTTT

clone_size: -
j_call: TRBJ2-7
v_call: TRBV7-7
d_call: TRBD1
cdr3_aa: CASSLGPGQGEQYF
cdr3_nt: TGTGCTAGCAGCTTAGGTCCCGGACAGGGCGAGCAGTACTTC

clone_size: -
j_call: TRBJ1-2
v_call: TRBV6-2/TRBV6-3
d_call: -
cdr3_aa: CASSYAGYGYTF
cdr3_nt: TGTGCCAGCAGTTACGCAGGGTATGGCTACACCTTC

clone_size: -
j_call: TRBJ1-3
v_call: TRBV6-2/TRBV6-3
d_call: -
cdr3_aa: CASSKSAGAPGNTIYF
cdr3_nt: TGTGCCAGCAGCAAATCCGCGGGGGCGCCTGGAAACACCATATATTTT

clone_size: -
j_call: TRBJ1-1
v_call: TRBV18
d_call: -
cdr3_aa: CASSPSFTGGVPTEAFF
cdr3_nt: TGTGCCAGCTCACCAAGCTTCACGGGGGGTGTCCCCACTGAAGCTTTCTTT

clone_size: -
j_call: TRBJ2-3
v_call: TRBV5-1
d_call: TRBD1
cdr3_aa: CASRWDRGPDTQYF
cdr3_nt: TGCGCCAGCAGATGGGACAGGGGGCCGGATACGCAGTATTTT

clone_size: -
j_call: TRBJ1-5
v_call: TRBV28
d_call: -
cdr3_aa: CASSFIPWLRDYSNQPQHF
cdr3_nt: TGTGCCAGCAGTTTCATCCCGTGGTTGCGGGATTATAGCAATCAGCCCCAGCATTTT

clone_size: -
j_call: TRBJ2-5
v_call: TRBV4-3
d_call: TRBD2
cdr3_aa: CASSPRISGGSPETQYF
cdr3_nt: TGCGCCAGCAGCCCCCGTATTAGCGGGGGATCTCCGGAGACCCAGTACTTC

clone_size: -
j_call: TRBJ1-2
v_call: TRBV18
d_call: TRBD1
cdr3_aa: CASSPPGQGLGGYTF
cdr3_nt: TGTGCCAGCTCACCACCCGGACAGGGTCTAGGTGGCTACACCTTC

clone_size: -
j_call: TRBJ2-1
v_call: TRBV6-2/TRBV6-3
d_call: TRBD1
cdr3_aa: CASSTRQGAFDEQFF
cdr3_nt: TGTGCCAGCAGTACCCGACAGGGGGCGTTTGATGAGCAGTTCTTC

clone_size: -
j_call: TRBJ1-6
v_call: TRBV6-2/TRBV6-3
d_call: TRBD1
cdr3_aa: CASSYDRGWNSPLHF
cdr3_nt: TGTGCCAGCAGTTATGACAGGGGATGGAATTCACCCCTCCACTTT

clone_size: -
j_call: TRBJ2-7
v_call: TRBV30
d_call: TRBD2
cdr3_aa: CAWSAPTSGGAFYEQYF
cdr3_nt: TGTGCCTGGAGTGCCCCGACTAGCGGGGGGGCCTTCTACGAGCAGTACTTC

clone_size: -
j_call: TRBJ1-1
v_call: TRBV19
d_call: -
cdr3_aa: CASSMSGDKAFF
cdr3_nt: TGTGCCAGTAGTATGTCAGGGGATAAGGCTTTCTTT

clone_size: -
j_call: TRBJ1-1
v_call: TRBV10-1
d_call: TRBD1
cdr3_aa: CASRAGGTLGEAFF
cdr3_nt: TGCGCCAGCAGGGCAGGGGGTACTCTCGGTGAAGCTTTCTTT

clone_size: few
j_call: TRBJ2-6
v_call: TRBV19
d_call: -
cdr3_aa: CASSIGQSGANVLTF
cdr3_nt: TGTGCCAGTAGTATAGGCCAGTCTGGGGCCAACGTCCTGACTTTC

clone_size: -
j_call: TRBJ1-2
v_call: TRBV7-8
d_call: TRBD1
cdr3_aa: CASSLSTGGFMDYGYTF
cdr3_nt: TGTGCCAGCAGCTTATCGACAGGGGGTTTTATGGACTATGGCTACACCTTC

clone_size: once
j_call: TRBJ2-3
v_call: TRBV11-3
d_call: -
cdr3_aa: CASSFGAGGTDTQYF
cdr3_nt: TGTGCCAGCAGCTTTGGGGCAGGAGGCACAGATACGCAGTATTTT

clone_size: -
j_call: TRBJ2-5
v_call: TRBV19
d_call: TRBD2
cdr3_aa: CASTQTSAGLGETQYF
cdr3_nt: TGTGCCAGTACCCAAACTTCAGCGGGGCTCGGGGAGACCCAGTACTTC

clone_size: -
j_call: TRBJ1-2
v_call: TRBV19
d_call: -
cdr3_aa: CASSTGPRYGYTF
cdr3_nt: TGTGCCAGTAGTACGGGTCCTCGCTATGGCTACACCTTC

clone_size: -
j_call: TRBJ2-1
v_call: TRBV5-8
d_call: TRBD2
cdr3_aa: CASSQRAGGAYNEQFF
cdr3_nt: TGTGCCAGCAGCCAAAGAGCGGGGGGAGCTTACAATGAGCAGTTCTTC

clone_size: -
j_call: TRBJ1-1
v_call: TRBV15
d_call: TRBD1
cdr3_aa: CATSRDRVDPEAFF
cdr3_nt: TGTGCCACCAGCAGGGACAGGGTCGACCCTGAAGCTTTCTTT

clone_size: -
j_call: TRBJ2-2
v_call: TRBV27
d_call: TRBD1
cdr3_aa: CASSFTPGTGYTGELFF
cdr3_nt: TGTGCCAGCAGTTTCACCCCCGGGACAGGGTACACCGGGGAGCTGTTTTTT

clone_size: -
j_call: TRBJ1-6
v_call: TRBV3-1/TRBV3-2
d_call: TRBD1
cdr3_aa: CASSLGQGNSPLHF
cdr3_nt: TGTGCCAGCAGCTTAGGACAGGGTAATTCACCCCTCCACTTT

clone_size: -
j_call: TRBJ1-2
v_call: TRBV4-3
d_call: -
cdr3_aa: CASNQQGSNYGYTF
cdr3_nt: TGCGCCAGCAACCAACAGGGTTCTAACTATGGCTACACCTTC